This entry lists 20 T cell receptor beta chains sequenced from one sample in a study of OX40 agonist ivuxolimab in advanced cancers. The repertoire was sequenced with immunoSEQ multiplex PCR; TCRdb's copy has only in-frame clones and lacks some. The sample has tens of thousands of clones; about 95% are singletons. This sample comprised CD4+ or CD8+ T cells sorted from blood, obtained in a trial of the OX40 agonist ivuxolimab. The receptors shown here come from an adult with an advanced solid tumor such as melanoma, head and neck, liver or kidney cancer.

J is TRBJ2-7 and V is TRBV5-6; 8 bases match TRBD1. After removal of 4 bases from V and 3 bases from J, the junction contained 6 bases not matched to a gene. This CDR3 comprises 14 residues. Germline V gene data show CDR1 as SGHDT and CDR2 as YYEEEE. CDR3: CASSIGQGFYEQYF. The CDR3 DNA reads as TGTGCCAGCAGCATAGGACAGGGTTTCTACGAGCAGTACTTC. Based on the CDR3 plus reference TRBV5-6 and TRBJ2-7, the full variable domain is DAGVTQSPTHLIKTRGQQVTLRCSPKSGHDTVSWYQQALGQGPQFIFQYYEEEERQRGNFPDRFSGHQFPNYSSELNVNALLLGDSALYLCASSIGQGFYEQYFGPGTRLTVT.

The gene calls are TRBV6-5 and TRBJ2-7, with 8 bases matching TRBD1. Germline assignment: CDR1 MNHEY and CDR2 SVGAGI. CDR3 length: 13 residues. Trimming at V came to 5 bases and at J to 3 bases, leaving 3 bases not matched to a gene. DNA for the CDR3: TGTGCCAGCAGTCCCAGGGGGCTCTACGAGCAGTACTTC. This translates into CASSPRGLYEQYF.

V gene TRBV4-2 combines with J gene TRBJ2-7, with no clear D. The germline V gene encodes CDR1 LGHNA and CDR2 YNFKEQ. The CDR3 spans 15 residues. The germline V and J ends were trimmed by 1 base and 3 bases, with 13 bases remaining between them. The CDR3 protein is CASSQGAGGLYEQYF. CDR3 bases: TGTGCCAGCAGCCAAGGGGCAGGCGGCCTCTACGAGCAGTACTTC.

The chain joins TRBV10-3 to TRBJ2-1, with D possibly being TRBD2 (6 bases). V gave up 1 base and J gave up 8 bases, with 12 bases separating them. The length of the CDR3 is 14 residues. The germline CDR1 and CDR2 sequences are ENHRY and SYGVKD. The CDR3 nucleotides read TGTGCCATCAGTGAGTGGGACTCTCCGGATGAGCAGTTCTTC. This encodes CAISEWDSPDEQFF.

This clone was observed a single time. The CDR3 loop reads CATAKRDSSYEQYF. Here the CDR3 DNA reads TGTGCCACCGCTAAAAGGGACAGTTCCTACGAGCAGTACTTC. The chain carries TRBV25-1 and TRBJ2-7; 7 nucleotides agree with TRBD1. The trim removed 10 bases at V and 1 base at J, leaving 10 bases unmatched. The CDR3 loop spans 14 amino acids. Germline CDR1 is MGHDK and CDR2 is SYGVNS.

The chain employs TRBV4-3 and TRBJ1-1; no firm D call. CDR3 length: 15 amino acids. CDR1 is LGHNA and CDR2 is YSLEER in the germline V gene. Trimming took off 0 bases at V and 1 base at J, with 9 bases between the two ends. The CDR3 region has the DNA TGCGCCAGCAGCCAAGATTTCCGGACGAACACTGAAGCTTTCTTT. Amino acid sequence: CASSQDFRTNTEAFF.

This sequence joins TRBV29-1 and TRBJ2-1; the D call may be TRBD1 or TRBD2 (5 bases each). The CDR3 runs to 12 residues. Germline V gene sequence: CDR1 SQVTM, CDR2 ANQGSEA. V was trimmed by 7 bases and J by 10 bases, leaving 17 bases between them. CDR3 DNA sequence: TGCAGCGCCCGGGGACGGCAGGTCGAGCAGTTCTTC. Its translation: CSARGRQVEQFF.

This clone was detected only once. CDR3 sequence reads: CASSQLSQNYEQYF. Here the CDR3 DNA reads TGTGCCAGCAGCCAATTATCTCAGAACTACGAGCAGTACTTC. The J gene is TRBJ2-7, the V gene TRBV14, with D hard to call. The CDR3 contains 14 residues. Germline CDR1 reads SGHDN; CDR2 reads FVKESK. V lost 2 bases and J lost 3, with 11 bases in between.

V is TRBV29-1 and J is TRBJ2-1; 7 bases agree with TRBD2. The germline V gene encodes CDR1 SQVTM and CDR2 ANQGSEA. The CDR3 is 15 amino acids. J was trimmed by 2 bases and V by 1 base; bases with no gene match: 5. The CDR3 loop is CSVEGGAGAYNEQFF. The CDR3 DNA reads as TGCAGCGTTGAAGGTGGGGCGGGGGCCTACAATGAGCAGTTCTTC.

Here the CDR3 reads CASSIIRQGHEQYF. CDR3 bases: TGTGCCAGTAGCATAATACGACAGGGGCACGAGCAGTACTTC. The rearrangement uses TRBV19 and TRBJ2-7; 8 bases fit TRBD1. Germline lookup yields CDR1 LNHDA and CDR2 SQIVND (reference sequence). CDR3 length equals 14 residues. Trimming cost V 6 bases and J 5 bases; bases outside gene matches: 9.

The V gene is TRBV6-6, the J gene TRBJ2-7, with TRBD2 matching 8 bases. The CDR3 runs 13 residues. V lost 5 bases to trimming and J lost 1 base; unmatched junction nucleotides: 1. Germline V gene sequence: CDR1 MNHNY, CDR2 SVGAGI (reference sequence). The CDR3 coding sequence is TGTGCCAGCAGTCCGGGAGGGTCCTACGAGCAGTACTTC. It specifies CASSPGGSYEQYF.

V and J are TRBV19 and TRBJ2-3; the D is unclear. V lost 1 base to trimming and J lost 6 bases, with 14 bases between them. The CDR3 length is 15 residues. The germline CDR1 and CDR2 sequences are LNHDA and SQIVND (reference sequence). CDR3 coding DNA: TGTGCCAGTAGTATAGGATACGGAAGTACGGATACGCAGTATTTT. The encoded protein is CASSIGYGSTDTQYF.

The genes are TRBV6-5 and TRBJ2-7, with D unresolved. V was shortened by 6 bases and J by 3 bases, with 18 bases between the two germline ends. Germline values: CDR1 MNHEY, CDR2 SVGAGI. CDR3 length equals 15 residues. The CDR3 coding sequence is TGTGCCAGCAGCCTCCGGCCCGGCAATTACTACGAGCAGTACTTC. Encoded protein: CASSLRPGNYYEQYF.

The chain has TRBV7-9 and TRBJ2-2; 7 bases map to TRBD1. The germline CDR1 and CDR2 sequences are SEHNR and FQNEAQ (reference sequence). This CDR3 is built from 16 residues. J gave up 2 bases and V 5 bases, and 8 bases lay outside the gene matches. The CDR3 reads CASSGTPGGNTGELFF. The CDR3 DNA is TGTGCCAGCAGCGGGACCCCAGGGGGTAACACCGGGGAGCTGTTTTTT.

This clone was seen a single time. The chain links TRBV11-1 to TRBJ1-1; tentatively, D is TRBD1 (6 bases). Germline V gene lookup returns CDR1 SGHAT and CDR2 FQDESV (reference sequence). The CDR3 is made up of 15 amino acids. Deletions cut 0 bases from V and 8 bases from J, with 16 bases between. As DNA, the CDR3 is TGTGCCAGCAGCTTAGCAGGGGGGGCTTCCTACGAAGCTTTCTTT. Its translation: CASSLAGGASYEAFF.

The CDR3 DNA follows: TGTGCCAGCAGTGAATCGGCAGGGGGGATCTACGAGCAGTACTTC. Translating it yields CASSESAGGIYEQYF. The chain joins TRBV2 to TRBJ2-7, with D possibly TRBD1 on 7 matching bases. V was pared by 2 bases and J by 3 bases, with 14 bases between. The CDR3 extends over 15 amino acids. CDR1 and CDR2 from the germline V gene are SNHLY and FYNNEI. Full variable domain (missing parts from reference TRBV2 and TRBJ2-7): EPEVTQTPSHQVTQMGQEVILRCVPISNHLYFYWYRQILGQKVEFLVSFYNNEISEKSEIFDDQFSVERPDGSNFTLKIRSTKLEDSAMYFCASSESAGGIYEQYFGPGTRLTVT.

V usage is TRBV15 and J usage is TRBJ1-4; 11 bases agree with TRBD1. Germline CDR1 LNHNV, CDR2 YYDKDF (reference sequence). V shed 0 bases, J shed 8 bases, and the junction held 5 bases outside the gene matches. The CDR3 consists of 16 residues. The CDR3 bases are TGTGCCACCAGCAGAGATCCCGGGACAGGGGGGGAAAAACTGTTTTTT. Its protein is CATSRDPGTGGEKLFF.

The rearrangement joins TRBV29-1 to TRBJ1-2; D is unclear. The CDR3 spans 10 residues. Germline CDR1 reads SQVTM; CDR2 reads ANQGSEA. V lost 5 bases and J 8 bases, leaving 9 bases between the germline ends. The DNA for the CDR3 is TGCAGCGTTAGGGCGCGCGGCTACACCTTC. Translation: CSVRARGYTF.

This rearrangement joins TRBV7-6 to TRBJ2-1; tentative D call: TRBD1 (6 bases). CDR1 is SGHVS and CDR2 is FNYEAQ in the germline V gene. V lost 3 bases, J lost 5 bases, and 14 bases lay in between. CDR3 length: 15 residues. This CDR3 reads CASSLSRDTNNEQFF. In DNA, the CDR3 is TGTGCCAGCAGCTTGTCCCGGGACACCAACAATGAGCAGTTCTTC.

The CDR3 here is CASSLDYDSSYEQYF. The CDR3, as DNA: TGTGCCAGCAGCTTAGATTACGACAGCTCCTACGAGCAGTACTTC. This chain uses TRBV11-2 with TRBJ2-7, with a possible D match to TRBD1 (5 bases). This CDR3 is 15 amino acids long. The germline V gene encodes CDR1 SGHAT and CDR2 FQNNGV. Trimming left V 0 bases short and J 0 bases short, with 9 bases between.